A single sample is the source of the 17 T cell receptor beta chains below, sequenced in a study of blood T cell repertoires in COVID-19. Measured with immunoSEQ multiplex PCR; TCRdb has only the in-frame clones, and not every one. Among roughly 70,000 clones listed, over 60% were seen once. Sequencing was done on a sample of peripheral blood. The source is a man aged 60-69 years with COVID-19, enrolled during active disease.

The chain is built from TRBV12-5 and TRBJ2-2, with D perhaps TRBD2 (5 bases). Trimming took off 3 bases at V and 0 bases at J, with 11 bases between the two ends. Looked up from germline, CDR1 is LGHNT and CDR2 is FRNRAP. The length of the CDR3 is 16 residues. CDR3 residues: CASGFRLSSNTGELFF. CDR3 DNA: TGTGCTAGTGGTTTCCGACTAAGTTCGAACACCGGGGAGCTGTTTTTT.

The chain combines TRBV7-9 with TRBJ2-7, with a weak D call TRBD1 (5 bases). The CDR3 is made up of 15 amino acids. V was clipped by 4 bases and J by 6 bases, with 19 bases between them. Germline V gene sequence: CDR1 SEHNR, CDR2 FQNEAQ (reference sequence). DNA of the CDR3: TGTGCCAGCAGCTATCGGCAGGGAACCCTGGCCGAGCAGTACTTC. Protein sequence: CASSYRQGTLAEQYF. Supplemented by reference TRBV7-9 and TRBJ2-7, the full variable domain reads DTGVSQNPRHKITKRGQNVTFRCDPISEHNRLYWYRQTLGQGPEFLTYFQNEAQLEKSRLLSDRFSAERPKGSFSTLEIQRTEQGDSAMYLCASSYRQGTLAEQYFGPGTRLTVT.

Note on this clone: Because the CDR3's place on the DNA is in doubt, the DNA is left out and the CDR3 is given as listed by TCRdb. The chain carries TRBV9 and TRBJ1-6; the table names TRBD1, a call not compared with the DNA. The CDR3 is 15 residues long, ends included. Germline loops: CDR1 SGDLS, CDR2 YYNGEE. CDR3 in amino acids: CASTSGQGLPSPLHF.

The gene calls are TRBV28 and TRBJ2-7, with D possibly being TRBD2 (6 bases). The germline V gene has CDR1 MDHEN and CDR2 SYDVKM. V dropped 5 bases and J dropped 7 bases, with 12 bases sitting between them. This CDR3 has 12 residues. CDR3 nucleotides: TGTGCCAGCAGTCAGACGGGGAGGGAGCAGTACTTC. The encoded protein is CASSQTGREQYF.

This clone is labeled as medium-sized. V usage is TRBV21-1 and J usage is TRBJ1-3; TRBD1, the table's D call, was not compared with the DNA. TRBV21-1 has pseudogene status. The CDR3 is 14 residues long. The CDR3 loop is CASPLGPSGNTIYF. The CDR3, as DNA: TGTGCCAGCCCTCTGGGGCCCTCTGGAAACACCATATATTTT.

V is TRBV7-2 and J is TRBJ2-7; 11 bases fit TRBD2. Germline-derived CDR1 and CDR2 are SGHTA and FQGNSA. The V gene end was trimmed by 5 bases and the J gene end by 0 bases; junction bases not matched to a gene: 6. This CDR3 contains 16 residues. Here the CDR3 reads CASSLTSGRPSYEQYF. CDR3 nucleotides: TGTGCCAGCAGCCTTACTAGCGGGAGACCCTCCTACGAGCAGTACTTC.

The CDR3 region is CASSPEGQLYGYTF. The DNA of the CDR3 is TGCGCCAGCAGCCCCGAGGGACAGCTCTATGGCTACACCTTC. V usage is TRBV4-1 and J usage is TRBJ1-2; 7 positions agree with TRBD1. Trimming took 4 bases from V and 4 from J; bases not matched to a gene: 6. Germline values: CDR1 MGHRA, CDR2 YSYEKL. There are 14 residues in the CDR3.

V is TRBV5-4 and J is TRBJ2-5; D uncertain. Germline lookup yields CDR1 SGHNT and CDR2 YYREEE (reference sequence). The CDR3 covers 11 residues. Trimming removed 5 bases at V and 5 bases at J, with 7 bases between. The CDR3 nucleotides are TGTGCCAGCAGTCTGAGGGAGACCCAGTACTTC. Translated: CASSLRETQYF.

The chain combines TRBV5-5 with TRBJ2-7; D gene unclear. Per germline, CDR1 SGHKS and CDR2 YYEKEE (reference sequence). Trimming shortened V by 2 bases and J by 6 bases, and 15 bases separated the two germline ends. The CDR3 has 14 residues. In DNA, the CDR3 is TGTGCCAGCAGCTTCCGGGTCCTTGAAGGCGAGCAGTACTTC. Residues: CASSFRVLEGEQYF.

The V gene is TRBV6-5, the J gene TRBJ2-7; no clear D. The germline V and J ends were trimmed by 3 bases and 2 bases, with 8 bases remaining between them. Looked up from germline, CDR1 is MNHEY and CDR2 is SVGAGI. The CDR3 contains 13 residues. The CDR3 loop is CASSYGPTYEQYF. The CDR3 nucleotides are TGTGCCAGCAGTTATGGGCCGACCTACGAGCAGTACTTC.

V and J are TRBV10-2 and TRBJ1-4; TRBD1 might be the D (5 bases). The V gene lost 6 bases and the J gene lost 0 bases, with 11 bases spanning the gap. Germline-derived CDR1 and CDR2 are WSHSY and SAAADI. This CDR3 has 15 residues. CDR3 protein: CASRGGGATNEKLFF. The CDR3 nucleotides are TGCGCCAGCAGGGGGGGTGGTGCAACTAATGAAAAACTGTTTTTT.

The CDR3 nucleotides read TGTGCCAGCAATCTGAAGGGGTCCTACGAGCAGTACTTC. Translation gives CASNLKGSYEQYF. The V and J genes are TRBV5-6 and TRBJ2-7; perhaps TRBD1 as D (5 bases). This CDR3 contains 13 residues. CDR1 SGHDT and CDR2 YYEEEE come from the germline V gene. V lost 6 bases and J 1 base, leaving 11 bases between the germline ends.

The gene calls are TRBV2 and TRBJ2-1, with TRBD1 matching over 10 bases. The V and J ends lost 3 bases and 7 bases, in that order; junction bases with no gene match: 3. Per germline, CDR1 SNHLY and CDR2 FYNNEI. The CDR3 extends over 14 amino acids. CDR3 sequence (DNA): TGTGCCAGCAGTGACGGGACAGGGGCGAATGAGCAGTTCTTC. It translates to CASSDGTGANEQFF.

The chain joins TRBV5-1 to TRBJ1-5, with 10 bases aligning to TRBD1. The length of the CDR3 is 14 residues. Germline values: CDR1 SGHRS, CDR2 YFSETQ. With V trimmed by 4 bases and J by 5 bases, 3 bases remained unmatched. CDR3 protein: CASSQTGGDQPQHF. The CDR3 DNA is TGCGCCAGCAGCCAGACAGGGGGCGATCAGCCCCAGCATTTT.

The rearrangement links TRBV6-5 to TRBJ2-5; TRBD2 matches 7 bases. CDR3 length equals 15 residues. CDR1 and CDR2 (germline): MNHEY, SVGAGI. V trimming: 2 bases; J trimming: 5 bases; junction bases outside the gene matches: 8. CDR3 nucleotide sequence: TGTGCCAGCAGTTACCCCCGCGGGAGCGGGGAGACCCAGTACTTC. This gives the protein CASSYPRGSGETQYF.

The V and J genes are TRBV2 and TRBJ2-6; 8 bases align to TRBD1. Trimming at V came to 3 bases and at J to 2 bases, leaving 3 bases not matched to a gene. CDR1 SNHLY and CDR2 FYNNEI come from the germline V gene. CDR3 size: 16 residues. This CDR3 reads CASSEGRGPGANVLTF. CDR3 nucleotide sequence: TGTGCCAGCAGTGAGGGCAGGGGGCCTGGGGCCAACGTCCTGACTTTC.

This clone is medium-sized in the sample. DNA for the CDR3: TGCAGCGTGCCACAGGAAGGTTCATCAGGGGAGCTGTTTTTT. Its translation is CSVPQEGSSGELFF. The V and J genes are TRBV29-1 and TRBJ2-2, with TRBD1 as a possible D gene (5 bases). Trimming shortened V by 6 bases and J by 8 bases, and 19 bases separated the two germline ends. Germline CDR1 and CDR2: SQVTM and ANQGSEA. There are 14 residues in the CDR3.